The entry below describes one TCR beta chain. As yet, its antigen is unknown. The primer mix had 60 Vbeta and 13 Jbeta primers. Original analysis: An analysis that came later counted around 80 million unique TCR beta chains, approximately 10 million shared. Sequenced by immunoSEQ multiplex PCR; TCRdb stores in-frame clones only, minus some. The DNA was the basis for D and trimming; V, J and clone size are from that table. The sample carries about 65,000 clones, 60% to 80% recorded once. The V and J ends lost 3 bases and 3 bases, in that order; junction bases with no gene match: 9. Germline V gene lookup returns CDR1 SGHTA and CDR2 FQGNSA. The CDR3 is made up of 16 amino acids. This entry belongs to a study of cytomegalovirus exposure and HLA in healthy donors. Points from the study as a whole: Later analysis identified some 16,000 TCR beta sequences associated with HLA alleles, using a false discovery rate threshold of 0.05. As a later analysis showed, several of the most significant clusters appeared to be linked to common viral pathogens.

The sequence came from a girl between 5 and 17 years old in good health and CMV-seropositive. The sample taken for sequencing was PBMCs. The gene calls are TRBV7-2 and TRBJ2-7; 9 bases line up with TRBD2. The CDR3 loop reads CASSLWTGGGVYEQYF. The CDR3 nucleotides are TGTGCCAGCAGCTTGTGGACCGGCGGGGGGGTCTACGAGCAGTACTTC.